The next 23 T cell receptor beta chains were all read from a single sample in a study of cytomegalovirus exposure and HLA in healthy donors. A multiplex PCR was run with 60 Vbeta primers and 13 Jbeta primers. Data came from immunoSEQ multiplex PCR; TCRdb stores just in-frame clones and leaves some out. The sample includes approximately 200,000 clones, about four fifths of them seen just once. Material for sequencing was PBMCs. The receptors were gathered from a girl aged 5-17 years in good health and CMV-seropositive.

The CDR3 loop reads CASSQVEGYYEQYF. Here the CDR3 DNA reads TGCGCCAGCAGCCAAGTAGAGGGCTACTACGAGCAGTACTTC. This sequence joins TRBV4-1 and TRBJ2-7; tentatively, D is TRBD2 (5 bases). Germline CDR1 reads MGHRA; CDR2 reads YSYEKL. CDR3 length: 14 amino acids. V was trimmed by 1 base and J by 3 bases, leaving 10 bases between them.

The chain employs TRBV27 and TRBJ2-5; tentatively, D is TRBD2 (6 bases). This CDR3 region has 14 residues. V was pared by 5 bases and J by 5 bases, with 15 bases between. Germline CDR1 reads MNHEY; CDR2 reads SMNVEV (reference sequence). The CDR3 spells CASSPRTTHETQYF. CDR3 coding DNA: TGTGCCAGCAGTCCAAGGACTACCCATGAGACCCAGTACTTC.

This clone has a single count. The rearrangement uses TRBV4-1 and TRBJ2-3; no reliable D call. V gave up 4 bases and J gave up 2 bases, with 10 bases separating them. The V gene's germline CDR1 is MGHRA and CDR2 YSYEKL. The CDR3 spans 14 residues. CDR3 sequence reads: CASSLRLDTDTQYF. As DNA, the CDR3 is TGCGCCAGCAGCCTGCGACTTGACACAGATACGCAGTATTTT.

This clone was counted between two and nine times. This chain joins TRBV4-3 and TRBJ2-2; no clear D. V was shortened by 0 bases and J by 8 bases, with 13 bases between the two germline ends. Germline V lookup: CDR1 LGHNA, CDR2 YSLEER. This CDR3 comprises 15 residues. For the CDR3, the DNA is TGCGCCAGCAGCCAAGATAATCCAGGCCGTGGGGAGCTGTTTTTT. Translated, it gives CASSQDNPGRGELFF.

The genes are TRBV7-5 and TRBJ1-5. TRBV7-5 is labeled a pseudogene. CDR3 length equals 15 residues. CDR3 residues: CARSLRRWGDQPQHF. The CDR3 DNA follows: TGTGCCAGAAGCCTCCGTAGGTGGGGGGATCAGCCCCAGCATTTT.

The chain couples TRBV18 to TRBJ2-5; tentatively, D is TRBD2 (6 bases). The germline CDR1 and CDR2 sequences are KGHSH and LQKENI. V was pared by 3 bases and J by 2 bases, with 16 bases between. The length of the CDR3 is 16 residues. CDR3 sequence: CASSPRMGLLQETQYF. CDR3 nucleotide sequence: TGTGCCAGCTCACCCCGCATGGGACTGCTGCAAGAGACCCAGTACTTC.

The rearrangement links TRBV29-1 to TRBJ2-3; possible D gene TRBD1, 6 bases. Per the germline V gene, CDR1 is SQVTM and CDR2 is ANQGSEA. V lost 7 bases and J 5 bases, leaving 16 bases between the germline ends. The CDR3 covers 13 residues. CDR3 residues: CSAQTGFEDTQYF. CDR3 sequence (DNA): TGCAGCGCTCAAACAGGGTTTGAAGATACGCAGTATTTT.

This rearrangement joins TRBV12-5 to TRBJ1-5; D unresolved. Trimming took 4 bases from V and 2 from J, leaving 15 bases between them. This CDR3 has 16 residues. Germline CDR1 is LGHNT and CDR2 is FRNRAP. CDR3 nucleotides: TGTGCTAGTGGTTCATCAGTGGGCAATGGCAATCAGCCCCAGCATTTT. Amino acid sequence: CASGSSVGNGNQPQHF.

V is TRBV9 and J is TRBJ2-1; no clear D. Trimming cost V 4 bases and J 6 bases, with 11 bases left between them. This CDR3 region has 13 residues. Germline loops: CDR1 SGDLS, CDR2 YYNGEE. CDR3 nucleotide sequence: TGTGCCAGCAGCTTAGGGCAACCCAATGAGCAGTTCTTC. Translating gives CASSLGQPNEQFF.

This chain uses TRBV10-3 with TRBJ2-7; 10 bases are shared with TRBD1. Trimming cost V 4 bases and J 3 bases; bases outside gene matches: 3. The CDR3 length is 14 residues. Germline V lookup: CDR1 ENHRY, CDR2 SYGVKD. Here the CDR3 DNA reads TGTGCCATCAGTGCCGGGACAGGGGTCTACGAGCAGTACTTC. Translating it yields CAISAGTGVYEQYF.

The rearrangement links TRBV2 to TRBJ2-1; TRBD2 matches at 10 bases. J gave up 5 bases and V 3 bases, and 4 bases lay outside the gene matches. This CDR3 is built from 15 residues. Germline CDR1 and CDR2: SNHLY and FYNNEI. The CDR3 spells CASSEERGGNNEQFF. In nucleotides, the CDR3 is TGTGCCAGCAGTGAGGAGCGGGGGGGCAACAATGAGCAGTTCTTC.

This chain uses TRBV4-1 with TRBJ1-6; 7 bases are shared with TRBD1. The length of the CDR3 is 18 residues. Losses at the gene ends were 4 bases for V and 3 bases for J; bases not matched to a gene: 12. CDR1 MGHRA and CDR2 YSYEKL come from the germline V gene. In DNA, the CDR3 is TGCGCCAGCAGCCCCCCGACCGGGACAGCAGACTATAATTCACCCCTCCACTTT. The encoded protein is CASSPPTGTADYNSPLHF.

The V gene is TRBV7-2, the J gene TRBJ2-1; 11 bases match TRBD2. The V and J ends lost 1 base and 4 bases, in that order; junction bases with no gene match: 3. This CDR3 has 16 residues. Germline CDR1 SGHTA, CDR2 FQGNSA. This chain's CDR3 is CASSLEASGGYNEQFF. The CDR3 DNA reads as TGTGCCAGCAGCTTAGAAGCTAGCGGGGGGTACAATGAGCAGTTCTTC. Looking up the rest from reference TRBV7-2 and TRBJ2-1 gives the full variable domain: GAGVSQSPSNKVTEKGKDVELRCDPISGHTALYWYRQSLGQGLEFLIYFQGNSAPDKSGLPSDRFSAERTGGSVSTLTIQRTQQEDSAVYLCASSLEASGGYNEQFFGPGTRLTVL.

The rearrangement joins TRBV11-3 to TRBJ2-7; TRBD2 aligns across 11 bases. The CDR3 sequence is 14 residues long. Germline V gives CDR1 SGHNT, CDR2 YENEEA. V lost 4 bases, J lost 4 bases, and 3 bases stayed unmatched. The CDR3 DNA follows: TGTGCCAGCAGCTCGACTAGCGGGGTTTACGAGCAGTACTTC. Its protein product is CASSSTSGVYEQYF.

The CDR3 sequence is CASSQVVRGHSPLHF. CDR3 bases: TGCGCCAGCAGCCAAGTCGTCAGGGGTCACTCACCCCTCCACTTT. The chain uses TRBV4-3 and TRBJ1-6; D might be TRBD1 (6 bases). The germline V and J ends were trimmed by 1 base and 10 bases, with 14 bases remaining between them. The CDR3 spans 15 residues. From germline, CDR1 is LGHNA and CDR2 YSLEER.

The table lists this clone with a few counts. The chain uses TRBV7-5 and TRBJ2-7; no check of the table's D call, TRBD1, against the DNA was made. TRBV7-5 is a pseudogene. The CDR3 consists of 14 residues. This CDR3 is CASSSGQGYNEQYF. CDR3 nucleotides: TGTGCCAGCAGCTCGGGACAGGGTTACAACGAGCAGTACTTC.

The gene calls are TRBV6-5 and TRBJ1-2; D not resolved. CDR1 MNHEY and CDR2 SVGAGI come from the germline V gene. CDR3 length equals 12 residues. V shed 6 bases and J shed 3 bases, with 8 bases lying between them. The CDR3 bases are TGTGCCAGCAGACCCCAGGACTATGGCTACACCTTC. Translating gives CASRPQDYGYTF.

This clone has just a few counts. This sequence joins TRBV18 and TRBJ2-7; 7 bases map to TRBD1. Unmatched junction bases numbered 5, after V lost 3 bases and J lost 3 bases. From germline, CDR1 is KGHSH and CDR2 LQKENI. The CDR3 sequence is 14 residues long. The CDR3 coding sequence is TGTGCCAGCTCACCGCCGGGACAGTACTACGAGCAGTACTTC. Its protein product is CASSPPGQYYEQYF.

The V and J genes are TRBV11-3 and TRBJ2-5, with TRBD2 identical over 16 bases. CDR3 length equals 17 residues. Trimming cost V 5 bases and J 4 bases; bases outside gene matches: 7. Germline assignment: CDR1 SGHNT and CDR2 YENEEA. The CDR3 protein is CASSQGLAGGRGETQYF. The CDR3 nucleotides are TGTGCCAGCAGCCAGGGACTAGCGGGGGGGAGGGGAGAGACCCAGTACTTC. The full variable domain, rest sourced from reference TRBV11-3 and TRBJ2-5, is EAGVVQSPRYKIIEKKQPVAFWCNPISGHNTLYWYLQNLGQGPELLIRYENEEAVDDSQLPKDRFSAERLKGVDSTLKIQPAELGDSAVYLCASSQGLAGGRGETQYFGPGTRLLVL.

The chain carries TRBV6-1 and TRBJ1-2; D call uncertain. Germline CDR1 and CDR2: MNHNS and SASEGT. Between the trimmed V and J ends, which lost 9 bases and 7 bases, there was a span of 9 bases. CDR3 length equals 10 residues. DNA for the CDR3: TGTGCCAGTTCCGGTGTTGGCTACACCTTC. Its protein is CASSGVGYTF.

V is TRBV6-6 and J is TRBJ2-3; 8 positions agree with TRBD2. The CDR3 length is 15 residues. Per the germline V gene, CDR1 is MNHNY and CDR2 is SVGAGI (reference sequence). J lost 2 bases, V lost 2 bases, and 3 bases had no gene match. Written as DNA, the CDR3 is TGTGCCAGCAGTTACAATAGCGGGGCCACAGATACGCAGTATTTT. It encodes CASSYNSGATDTQYF.

The rearrangement joins TRBV27 to TRBJ2-3; 8 nucleotides line up with TRBD1. The V and J ends lost 7 bases and 3 bases, in that order; junction bases with no gene match: 3. The CDR3 runs 13 residues. In germline, CDR1 is MNHEY, CDR2 SMNVEV (reference sequence). In DNA form, the CDR3 reads TGTGCCAGCACGTGGACAGGGACAGATACGCAGTATTTT. This translates into CASTWTGTDTQYF.

The chain has TRBV5-4 and TRBJ2-7; 7 bases line up with TRBD2. The junction had 13 bases not matched to a gene; V was cut back by 7 bases and J by 3 bases. This CDR3 has 15 residues. Germline assignment: CDR1 SGHNT and CDR2 YYREEE (reference sequence). CDR3 nucleotide sequence: TGTGCCAGCGGGACCCCAGCGGGGCCCAACTACGAGCAGTACTTC. Translated: CASGTPAGPNYEQYF. The full variable domain, its missing parts supplied by reference TRBV5-4 and TRBJ2-7, is ETGVTQSPTHLIKTRGQQVTLRCSSQSGHNTVSWYQQALGQGPQFIFQYYREEENGRGNFPPRFSGLQFPNYSSELNVNALELDDSALYLCASGTPAGPNYEQYFGPGTRLTVT.